A single sample gave rise to the 16 T cell receptor beta chains below, sequenced in a study of blood T cells in healthy people across ages. Primers used in a second PCR of about 6 to 11 cycles were a sample-barcoded 5' primer and a J-beta primer mix. TCRdb redid the calling of the 5' RACE reads with MiXCR, one entry per CDR3 protein. The repertoire holds about 500,000 distinct CDR3 sequences, 24% seen once, with 8.7% in the top ten. This same sample was also part of a study on T cells of mothers and their children.

The material sequenced was blood. These receptors all come from a boy aged 10-17 years in good health.

This clonotype has a handful of counts. V usage is TRBV5-5 and J usage is TRBJ2-7; the D gene is possibly TRBD1 (5 bases). Trimming took 0 bases from V and 0 from J, leaving 7 bases between them. This CDR3 comprises 14 residues. Germline values: CDR1 SGHKS, CDR2 YYEKEE (reference sequence). The CDR3 loop is CASSLAGLSYEQYF. As DNA, the CDR3 is TGTGCCAGCAGCTTGGCAGGGCTCTCCTACGAGCAGTACTTC.

Only a few counts were recorded for this clonotype. This chain uses TRBV2 with TRBJ2-7; D not resolved. This CDR3 contains 12 residues. Germline CDR1 SNHLY, CDR2 FYNNEI. V lost 2 bases and J 5 bases, leaving 7 bases between the germline ends. CDR3 nucleotide sequence: TGTGCCAGCAGTGAACCTGGGAACGAGCAGTACTTC. It translates to CASSEPGNEQYF.

V and J are TRBV6-6 and TRBJ2-1, with TRBD1 matching over 7 bases. The CDR3 contains 14 residues. CDR1 and CDR2 (germline): MNHNY, SVGAGI (reference sequence). Trimming at V came to 0 bases and at J to 14 bases, leaving 10 bases not matched to a gene. CDR3 in DNA: TGTGCCAGCAGTTACTCGTCAACAGGGGATGGGGAGTTCTTC. Its protein is CASSYSSTGDGEFF.

In this sample, this clonotype turned up a few times. J is TRBJ1-2 and V is TRBV30, with 9 bases that match TRBD1. This CDR3 is 15 amino acids long. CDR1 is GTSNPN and CDR2 is SVGIG in the germline V gene (reference sequence). The chain's CDR3 is CAMPGTGKVDYGYTF. As DNA, the CDR3 is TGTGCAATGCCCGGGACAGGGAAAGTGGACTATGGCTACACCTTC. Together with reference TRBV30 and TRBJ1-2, the CDR3 gives the full variable domain: SQTIHQWPATLVQPVGSPLSLECTVEGTSNPNLYWYRQAAGRGLQLLFYSVGIGQISSEVPQNLSASRPQDRQFILSSKKLLLSDSGFYLCAMPGTGKVDYGYTFGSGTRLTVV.

As to this clonotype: An end of the junction differs from the germline gene, which may be a read error. CDR3 residues: CANSFLSGTYNEQFF. CDR3 nucleotide sequence: TGTGCCAACAGCTTTCTGAGCGGAACCTACAATGAGCAGTTCTTC. The chain links TRBV11-2 to TRBJ2-1; possibly TRBD2 for D (5 bases). Germline-derived CDR1 and CDR2 are SGHAT and FQNNGV. The CDR3 totals 15 residues.

The V call is TRBV4-3, the J call TRBJ1-2, with unresolved D. CDR1 is LGHNA, CDR2 YSLEER, per germline. This CDR3 contains 16 residues. The ends were cut back, 1 base at V and 0 bases at J, with 12 bases in the middle. The DNA for the CDR3 is TGCGCCAGCAGCCAAGGCACCGCAATTACTAACTATGGCTACACCTTC. Encoded protein: CASSQGTAITNYGYTF.

The table lists this clonotype with a few counts. The chain combines TRBV9 with TRBJ2-3; no clear D. CDR1 is SGDLS and CDR2 is YYNGEE in the germline V gene. The V gene lost 0 bases and the J gene lost 0 bases, with 8 bases spanning the gap. The CDR3 sequence is 15 residues long. The chain's CDR3 is CASSVVDSSTDTQYF. The DNA of the CDR3 is TGTGCCAGCAGCGTAGTCGATTCTAGCACAGATACGCAGTATTTT.

This chain joins TRBV4-2 and TRBJ2-7; TRBD1 agrees at 12 bases. V lost 2 bases, J lost 5 bases, and 10 bases stayed unmatched. Germline assignment: CDR1 LGHNA and CDR2 YNFKEQ. This CDR3 spans 17 amino acids. CDR3 in DNA: TGTGCCAGCAGCCAACTTCCCGGGACAGGGGGCATAGACGAGCAGTACTTC. It encodes CASSQLPGTGGIDEQYF.

This clonotype was seen a handful of times. The chain couples TRBV11-2 to TRBJ2-5; possibly TRBD2 for D (5 bases). The DNA matches TRBJ2-7 better at its end, which makes the J call doubtful. In germline, CDR1 is SGHAT, CDR2 FQNNGV. The CDR3 spans 15 residues. CDR3 residues: CASSLEASRAYEQYF. CDR3 in DNA: TGTGCCAGCAGCTTAGAAGCCTCGAGGGCTTACGAGCAGTACTTC.

This clonotype was counted a few times. The chain has TRBV29-1 and TRBJ2-5; 8 positions match TRBD1. Germline V gene sequence: CDR1 SQVTM, CDR2 ANQGSEA. J gave up 7 bases and V 1 base, and 5 bases lay outside the gene matches. The length of the CDR3 is 13 residues. CDR3 nucleotides: TGCAGCGTTGAAGTCCGGCAGGGGGCGACCCAGTACTTC. It encodes CSVEVRQGATQYF. Based on the CDR3 plus reference TRBV29-1 and TRBJ2-5, the full variable domain is SAVISQKPSRDICQRGTSLTIQCQVDSQVTMMFWYRQQPGQSLTLIATANQGSEATYESGFVIDKFPISRPNLTFSTLTVSNMSPEDSSIYLCSVEVRQGATQYFGPGTRLLVL.

This rearrangement joins TRBV24-1 to TRBJ2-2; maybe TRBD2 (5 bases). Trimming pared 4 bases from V and 5 bases from J, leaving 22 bases between. The germline V gene encodes CDR1 KGHDR and CDR2 SFDVKD. The CDR3 spans 18 residues. In DNA form, the CDR3 reads TGTGCCACCAGTGAGGGCCTCGGACGGGAAGTTCGGACCGGGGAGCTGTTTTTT. The encoded protein is CATSEGLGREVRTGELFF.

In this sample, this clonotype turned up a few times. J is TRBJ2-5 and V is TRBV2; 7 bases align to TRBD1. CDR3 length: 15 amino acids. Germline loops: CDR1 SNHLY, CDR2 FYNNEI. V shed 6 bases, J shed 4 bases, and the junction held 11 bases outside the gene matches. CDR3 sequence reads: CASSVDRARGETQYF. CDR3 sequence (DNA): TGTGCCAGCAGCGTAGACAGGGCCCGGGGAGAGACCCAGTACTTC.

This chain joins TRBV2 and TRBJ2-5; TRBD2 agrees at 7 bases. The J call is doubtful: the DNA matches TRBJ2-7 better. This CDR3 has 15 residues. Germline V gene data show CDR1 as SNHLY and CDR2 as FYNNEI. In DNA form, the CDR3 reads TGTGCCAGCAGTGATGCCAGCGGGACCTCCTACGAGCAGTACTTC. It specifies CASSDASGTSYEQYF.

This clonotype appeared many times. This rearrangement joins TRBV5-1 to TRBJ2-5; a weak D match, TRBD2 (5 bases). The germline V gene encodes CDR1 SGHRS and CDR2 YFSETQ. This CDR3 spans 15 amino acids. V gave up 4 bases and J gave up 5 bases, with 18 bases separating them. CDR3 DNA sequence: TGCGCCAGCAGCGCCCGGGGTCCAAGTCGGGAGACCCAGTACTTC. Translation gives CASSARGPSRETQYF. Based on the CDR3 plus reference TRBV5-1 and TRBJ2-5, the full variable domain is KAGVTQTPRYLIKTRGQQVTLSCSPISGHRSVSWYQQTPGQGLQFLFEYFSETQRNKGNFPGRFSGRQFSNSRSEMNVSTLELGDSALYLCASSARGPSRETQYFGPGTRLLVL.

This clonotype was picked up one time. The chain employs TRBV28 and TRBJ2-2; D unclear. CDR3 length: 15 residues. V was shortened by 3 bases and J by 4 bases, with 12 bases between the two germline ends. CDR1 is MDHEN and CDR2 is SYDVKM in the germline V gene. The CDR3 spells CASSFEIRVTGELFF. In DNA, the CDR3 is TGTGCCAGCAGTTTCGAGATTCGGGTCACCGGGGAGCTGTTTTTT.

J is TRBJ2-5 and V is TRBV29-1; tentatively, D is TRBD1 (5 bases). This CDR3 is built from 12 residues. The ends were cut back, 7 bases at V and 5 bases at J, with 14 bases in the middle. From germline, CDR1 is SQVTM and CDR2 ANQGSEA. Written as DNA, the CDR3 is TGCAGCGGTGATTCAGGGTTGGAGACCCAGTACTTC. It translates to CSGDSGLETQYF. The complete variable domain, with remaining parts taken from reference TRBV29-1 and TRBJ2-5, reads SAVISQKPSRDICQRGTSLTIQCQVDSQVTMMFWYRQQPGQSLTLIATANQGSEATYESGFVIDKFPISRPNLTFSTLTVSNMSPEDSSIYLCSGDSGLETQYFGPGTRLLVL.